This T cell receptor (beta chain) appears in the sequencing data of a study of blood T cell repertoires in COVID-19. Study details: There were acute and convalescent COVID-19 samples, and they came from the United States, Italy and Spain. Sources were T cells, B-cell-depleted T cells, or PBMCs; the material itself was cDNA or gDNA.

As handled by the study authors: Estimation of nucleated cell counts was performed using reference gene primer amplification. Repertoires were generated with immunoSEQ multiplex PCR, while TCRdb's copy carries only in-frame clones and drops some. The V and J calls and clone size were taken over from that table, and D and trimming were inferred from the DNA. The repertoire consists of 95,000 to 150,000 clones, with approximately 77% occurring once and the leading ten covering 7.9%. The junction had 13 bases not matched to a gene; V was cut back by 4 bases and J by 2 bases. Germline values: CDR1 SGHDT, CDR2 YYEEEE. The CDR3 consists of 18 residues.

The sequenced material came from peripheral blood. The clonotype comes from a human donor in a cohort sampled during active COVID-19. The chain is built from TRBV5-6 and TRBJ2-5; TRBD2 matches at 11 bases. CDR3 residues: CASSPDILAGGSQETQYF. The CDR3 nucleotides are TGTGCCAGCAGCCCTGATATCCTAGCGGGGGGCTCACAAGAGACCCAGTACTTC.